These 14 T cell receptor beta chains originate from one sample sequenced in a study of blood T cell repertoires in COVID-19. The assay was immunoSEQ multiplex PCR, and TCRdb's table has in-frame clones only and misses some. The sample includes around 120,000 clones, approximately 81% of them seen just once. Source material: peripheral blood. These receptors originate from a woman older than 75 with acute or convalescent COVID-19.

The chain is built from TRBV30 and TRBJ1-6; 7 bases agree with TRBD1. The CDR3 is made up of 15 amino acids. The trim removed 4 bases at V and 7 bases at J, leaving 10 bases unmatched. From germline, CDR1 is GTSNPN and CDR2 SVGIG (reference sequence). The CDR3 sequence is CAWTLRGAVNSPLHF. The CDR3 nucleotides are TGTGCCTGGACCCTCAGGGGGGCAGTGAATTCACCCCTCCACTTT.

The chain employs TRBV27 and TRBJ1-2; weak D call: TRBD1 (6 bases). There are 16 residues in the CDR3. Germline V lookup: CDR1 MNHEY, CDR2 SMNVEV (reference sequence). The V gene lost 5 bases and the J gene lost 4 bases, with 20 bases spanning the gap. CDR3 amino acids: CASSPGDTGASYGYTF. CDR3 coding DNA: TGTGCCAGCAGTCCTGGGGACACTGGGGCCTCCTATGGCTACACCTTC.

This chain joins TRBV18 and TRBJ2-1, with TRBD2 identical over 14 bases. Germline V gene sequence: CDR1 KGHSH, CDR2 LQKENI. This CDR3 region has 16 residues. V was pared by 3 bases and J by 9 bases, with 7 bases of the junction left unmatched. Written as DNA, the CDR3 is TGTGCCAGCTCACCTAGACTAGCGGGAGGGGTTGTTGAGCAGTTCTTC. It encodes CASSPRLAGGVVEQFF.

This chain uses TRBV7-2 with TRBJ2-5; no definite D call. Germline-derived CDR1 and CDR2 are SGHTA and FQGNSA. This CDR3 has 13 residues. Trimming pared 0 bases from V and 6 bases from J, leaving 8 bases between. The CDR3 region is CASSLAVEQTQYF. CDR3 DNA sequence: TGTGCCAGCAGCTTAGCGGTGGAGCAGACCCAGTACTTC.

The chain employs TRBV28 and TRBJ2-2, with 8 positions matching TRBD1. The CDR3 consists of 17 residues. Unmatched junction bases numbered 12, after V lost 6 bases and J lost 3 bases. The V gene's germline CDR1 is MDHEN and CDR2 SYDVKM. CDR3 nucleotide sequence: TGTGCCAGCAGACTGGACAGGGATAGCGCGGACACCGGGGAGCTGTTTTTT. Its translation: CASRLDRDSADTGELFF.

This CDR3 reads CASSQEGCGNQPQHF. In DNA, the CDR3 is TGCGCCAGCAGTCAAGAGGGATGCGGCAATCAGCCCCAGCATTTT. J is TRBJ1-5 and V is TRBV23-1; D remains ambiguous. TRBV23-1 is sorted into the ORF group, with uncertain function. Trimming pared 2 bases from V and 2 bases from J, leaving 10 bases between. The CDR3 is made up of 15 amino acids.

This chain connects TRBV27 to TRBJ2-7; 10 positions agree with TRBD1. Unmatched junction bases numbered 6, after V lost 2 bases and J lost 5 bases. From germline, CDR1 is MNHEY and CDR2 SMNVEV (reference sequence). CDR3 length: 15 residues. The CDR3: CASSLVGQGVHEQYF. CDR3 coding DNA: TGTGCCAGCAGTTTAGTCGGACAGGGGGTCCACGAGCAGTACTTC.

This sequence joins TRBV30 and TRBJ1-2, with 9 bases lining up with TRBD1. This CDR3 is built from 14 residues. Per germline, CDR1 GTSNPN and CDR2 SVGIG (reference sequence). J gave up 2 bases and V 4 bases, and 5 bases lay outside the gene matches. The DNA of the CDR3 is TGTGCCTGGAACCCCGGGACAGGGAACTATGGCTACACCTTC. It yields the protein CAWNPGTGNYGYTF.

The chain uses TRBV30 and TRBJ2-1, with TRBD2 identical over 7 bases. V lost 3 bases, J lost 10 bases, and 3 bases stayed unmatched. This CDR3 has 11 amino acids. From germline, CDR1 is GTSNPN and CDR2 SVGIG (reference sequence). The CDR3 DNA reads as TGTGCCTGGAGAAAGCGGGGAGAGCAGTTCTTC. Translated, it gives CAWRKRGEQFF.

This rearrangement joins TRBV11-2 to TRBJ2-1, with 10 nucleotides matching TRBD1. Germline loops: CDR1 SGHAT, CDR2 FQNNGV. This CDR3 has 15 residues. The V segment lost 3 bases and the J segment 5 bases; nucleotides outside the gene matches: 4. CDR3 sequence reads: CASSFDGTGDNEQFF. As DNA, the CDR3 is TGTGCCAGCAGCTTCGACGGGACAGGGGACAATGAGCAGTTCTTC.

This chain uses TRBV7-2 with TRBJ1-6; maybe TRBD1 (5 bases). The CDR3 is made up of 13 amino acids. Trimming stripped 5 bases from V and 10 bases from J, with 12 bases between. CDR1 is SGHTA, CDR2 FQGNSA, per germline. CDR3 in DNA: TGTGCCAGCAGCCCCAATCAGGGATCACCCCTCCACTTT. Its translation is CASSPNQGSPLHF.

This chain connects TRBV19 to TRBJ1-5; no firm D call. The length of the CDR3 is 15 residues. In germline, CDR1 is LNHDA, CDR2 SQIVND (reference sequence). Between the trimmed V and J ends, which lost 5 bases and 8 bases, there was a span of 19 bases. CDR3 coding DNA: TGTGCCAGTAGTCCCGCCGACCGGACTTTCGAGCCCCAGCATTTT. Protein product: CASSPADRTFEPQHF.

CDR3: CASRPPILRGGVTDTQYF. The CDR3, as DNA: TGTGCCAGTAGGCCGCCGATTTTGCGCGGGGGGGTTACAGATACGCAGTATTTT. The rearrangement uses TRBV19 and TRBJ2-3; 9 nucleotides agree with TRBD2. The junction had 16 bases not matched to a gene; V was cut back by 6 bases and J by 3 bases. The CDR3 is 18 residues long. Germline V gives CDR1 LNHDA, CDR2 SQIVND (reference sequence).

The chain couples TRBV7-2 to TRBJ1-2; 10 bases fit TRBD1. With 5 bases clipped from V and 5 bases from J, the junction kept 8 bases outside the gene matches. Germline assignment: CDR1 SGHTA and CDR2 FQGNSA. CDR3 length equals 15 residues. CDR3 bases: TGTGCCAGCAGCCCCCGACAGGGGGCACGGTATGGCTACACCTTC. Amino acid sequence: CASSPRQGARYGYTF.